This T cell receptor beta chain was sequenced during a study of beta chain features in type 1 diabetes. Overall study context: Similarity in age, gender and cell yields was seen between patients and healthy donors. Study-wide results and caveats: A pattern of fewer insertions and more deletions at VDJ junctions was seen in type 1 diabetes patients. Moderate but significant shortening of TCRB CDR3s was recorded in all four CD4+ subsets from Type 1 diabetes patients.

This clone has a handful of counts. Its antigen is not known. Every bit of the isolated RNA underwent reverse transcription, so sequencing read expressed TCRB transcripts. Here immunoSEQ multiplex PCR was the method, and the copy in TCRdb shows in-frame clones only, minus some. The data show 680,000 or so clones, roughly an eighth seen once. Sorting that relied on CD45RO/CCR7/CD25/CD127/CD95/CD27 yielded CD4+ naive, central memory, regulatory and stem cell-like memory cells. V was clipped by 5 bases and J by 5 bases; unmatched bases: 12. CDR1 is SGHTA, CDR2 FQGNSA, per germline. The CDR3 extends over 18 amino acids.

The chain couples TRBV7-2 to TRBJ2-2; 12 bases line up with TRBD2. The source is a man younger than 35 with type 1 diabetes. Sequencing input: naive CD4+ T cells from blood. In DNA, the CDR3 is TGTGCCAGCAGCCGATCGATTACTAGCGGGGGGCTTACCGGGGAGCTGTTTTTT. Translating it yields CASSRSITSGGLTGELFF.